These 8 T cell receptor beta chains were all obtained from the same sample, sequenced in a study of Ad26.COV2.S vaccination and SARS-CoV-2 variants. The table came from immunoSEQ multiplex PCR; TCRdb's copy has only in-frame clones and leaves some out. Here the sample spans over 90,000 clones, 80% being singletons. Sequenced here: peripheral blood, sampled after recovery from COVID-19. The receptors shown here come from a human donor who had recovered from COVID-19.

Only one count was recorded for this clone. The chain joins TRBV7-5 to TRBJ2-3. TRBV7-5 is termed a pseudogene. CDR3 length: 15 residues. The CDR3 sequence is CVRALNGEGADTQYF. The DNA for the CDR3 is TGTGTCAGAGCGTTAAACGGGGAAGGGGCAGATACGCAGTATTTT.

The chain uses TRBV10-1 and TRBJ2-2, with TRBD1 as a possible D gene (6 bases). The V gene lost 9 bases and the J gene lost 3 bases, with 11 bases spanning the gap. Germline values: CDR1 WNHNN, CDR2 SYGVQD (reference sequence). The CDR3 consists of 13 residues. The CDR3 is CASQGHDTGELFF. As DNA, the CDR3 is TGCGCCAGTCAGGGGCACGACACCGGGGAGCTGTTTTTT.

The table lists this clone with many counts. The chain combines TRBV5-4 with TRBJ2-4; 7 bases agree with TRBD1. CDR3 length: 16 residues. V was clipped by 3 bases and J by 0 bases; unmatched bases: 6. The germline V gene encodes CDR1 SGHNT and CDR2 YYREEE (reference sequence). CDR3 region: CASSYGQELAKNIQYF. The CDR3 coding sequence is TGTGCCAGCAGCTATGGACAGGAACTAGCCAAAAACATTCAGTACTTC.

Only a few counts were recorded for this clone. The chain has TRBV12-3 or TRBV12-4 and TRBJ1-6, with 7 positions matching TRBD1. With 8 bases clipped from V and 10 bases from J, the junction kept 5 bases outside the gene matches. The CDR3 sequence is 12 residues long. The CDR3 DNA reads TGTGCCAGCCGGGACAGCAAGTCACCCCTCCACTTT. It is translated as CASRDSKSPLHF.

This clone was counted a few times. This rearrangement joins TRBV7-3 to TRBJ2-2, with TRBD1 identical over 7 bases. Unmatched junction bases numbered 11, after V lost 6 bases and J lost 4 bases. This CDR3 has 16 residues. Germline V CDR1 and CDR2: SGHTA, FQGTGA. Here the CDR3 reads CASSFTGTAITGELFF. Written as DNA, the CDR3 is TGTGCCAGCAGTTTTACCGGGACAGCTATCACCGGGGAGCTGTTTTTT.

Remarks on this clone: The conserved final phenylalanine or tryptophan is absent from the CDR3, which likely points to a read error. The limits of the CDR3 on the DNA are not certain, so only TCRdb's listed CDR3 is given. The V and J genes are TRBV10-1 and TRBJ1-5; the table's TRBD1 call for D was not verified on the DNA. Both ends counted, the CDR3 spans 8 residues. Germline values: CDR1 WNHNN, CDR2 SYGVQD (reference sequence). CDR3 in amino acids: CASNDRQL.

The chain links TRBV21-1 to TRBJ1-5. TRBV21-1 has pseudogene status. There are 15 residues in the CDR3. CDR3 in amino acids: CASSKRDWGNQPQHF. CDR3 nucleotide sequence: TGTGCCAGCAGCAAACGAGACTGGGGCAATCAGCCCCAGCATTTT.

The CDR3 bases are TGCGCCAGCAGCGGGTACGCCAACACGGATACGCAGTATTTT. It specifies CASSGYANTDTQYF. The genes are TRBV5-1 and TRBJ2-3; no definite D call. The germline gives CDR1 SGHRS, CDR2 YFSETQ. Trimming shortened V by 4 bases and J by 6 bases, and 15 bases separated the two germline ends. The CDR3 length is 14 residues.